The subject of this entry is one T cell receptor beta chain. This sample was taken from a study of blood T cell repertoires in COVID-19. About the study: The origin of the acute and convalescent COVID-19 samples was the United States, Italy and Spain.

This CDR3 comprises 13 residues. V gave up 3 bases and J gave up 1 base, with 6 bases separating them. Produced via immunoSEQ multiplex PCR; TCRdb's table is partial and in-frame only. The sample holds some 52,000 clones, around 91% seen once. The chain joins TRBV12-3 or TRBV12-4 to TRBJ1-1; no reliable D call. This TCR derives from a human donor in a cohort sampled during active COVID-19. The sample taken for sequencing was peripheral blood. The CDR3 sequence: CASSFKRNTEAFF. In nucleotides, the CDR3 is TGTGCCAGCAGTTTTAAGAGGAACACTGAAGCTTTCTTT.